This TCR beta chain is drawn from a study of cytomegalovirus exposure and HLA in healthy donors. For the study at large: Prior work identified 95 million to 120 million unique TCR beta sequences in some 180 million T cells. Whole-study results and caveats: Most observed TCR sequences were rare, whereas some public TCRs were detected in many donors. There were reportedly fewer N-insertions in an Asian-associated ancestry cluster than the approximately 700-donor mean, in a later analysis.

The count of this clone is one. The antigen is unknown. Primers for the PCR totalled 60 Vbeta and 13 Jbeta. Sequencing used immunoSEQ multiplex PCR; TCRdb keeps in-frame clones, though not all of them. The sample has 150,000 to 200,000 clones, 80% seen once. Germline V lookup: CDR1 GTSNPN, CDR2 SVGIG (reference sequence). J gave up 3 bases and V 3 bases, and 8 bases lay outside the gene matches. CDR3 length: 14 amino acids. This TCR derives from a man aged 25-45 years in good health and CMV-seropositive. Sample: PBMCs. This chain connects TRBV30 to TRBJ2-7, with 7 bases matching TRBD2. The CDR3 DNA is TGTGCCTGGAGCGGCGGGACTACGGTCTACGAGCAGTACTTC. Translated, it gives CAWSGGTTVYEQYF.